This TCR beta chain was obtained from a study of Tregs in tolerant kidney transplant recipients. Between the trimmed V and J ends, which lost 4 bases and 2 bases, there was a span of 6 bases. Germline-derived CDR1 and CDR2 are SGHTA and FQGNSA. This CDR3 spans 13 amino acids. This clone showed up just a few times. Data came from immunoSEQ multiplex PCR; TCRdb stores just in-frame clones and leaves some out. This table holds approximately 4,200 clones, 80% to 90% found once. This clonotype was obtained from a human donor who received a combined kidney and bone marrow transplant. The input for sequencing was Tregs from blood, taken before the transplant. V gene TRBV7-2 combines with J gene TRBJ1-3; D is undetermined. In DNA, the CDR3 is TGTGCCAGCAGCTCAGGTCCTGGAAACACCATATATTTT. Protein product: CASSSGPGNTIYF.